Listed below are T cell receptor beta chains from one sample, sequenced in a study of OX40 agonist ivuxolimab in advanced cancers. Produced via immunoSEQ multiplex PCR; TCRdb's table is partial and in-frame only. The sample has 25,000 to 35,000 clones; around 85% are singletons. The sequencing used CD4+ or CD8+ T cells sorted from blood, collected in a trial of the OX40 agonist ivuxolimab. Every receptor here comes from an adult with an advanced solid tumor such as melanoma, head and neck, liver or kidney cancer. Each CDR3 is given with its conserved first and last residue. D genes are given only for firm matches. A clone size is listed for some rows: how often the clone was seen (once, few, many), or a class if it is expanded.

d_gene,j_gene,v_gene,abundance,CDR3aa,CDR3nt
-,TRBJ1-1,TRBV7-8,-,CASSLYKGGTAEAFF,TGTGCCAGCAGCTTATATAAGGGGGGAACGGCTGAAGCTTTCTTT
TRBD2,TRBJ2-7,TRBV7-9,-,CASRESGRNSYEQYF,TGTGCCAGCAGAGAGAGCGGGAGGAACTCCTACGAGCAGTACTTC
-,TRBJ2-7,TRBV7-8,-,CASSLAQDHYEQYF,TGTGCCAGCAGCTTAGCGCAGGACCACTACGAGCAGTACTTC
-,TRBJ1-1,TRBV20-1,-,CSAPREYGAFF,TGCAGTGCTCCCCGTGAGTACGGAGCTTTCTTT
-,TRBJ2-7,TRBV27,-,CASSTHWRDSYEQYF,TGTGCCAGCAGTACTCACTGGCGGGACTCCTACGAGCAGTACTTC
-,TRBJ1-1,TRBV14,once,CASSPEPEHWEAFF,TGTGCCAGCAGCCCGGAACCAGAACACTGGGAAGCTTTCTTT
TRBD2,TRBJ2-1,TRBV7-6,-,CASSRTSGDYNEQFF,TGTGCCAGCAGCCGGACTAGCGGGGACTACAATGAGCAGTTCTTC
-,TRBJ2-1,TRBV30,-,CAWSVQLNEQFF,TGTGCCTGGAGTGTACAGCTCAATGAGCAGTTCTTC
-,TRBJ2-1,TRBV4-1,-,CASSQEAPYSYNEQFF,TGCGCCAGCAGCCAAGAGGCTCCTTACTCCTACAATGAGCAGTTCTTC
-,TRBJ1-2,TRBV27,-,CASSPLGPNYGYTF,TGTGCCAGCAGCCCCTTAGGACCCAACTATGGCTACACCTTC
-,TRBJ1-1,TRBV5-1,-,CASSLPGWTEAFF,TGCGCCAGCAGCTTGCCGGGGTGGACTGAAGCTTTCTTT
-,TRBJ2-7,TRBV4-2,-,CASSHQAESYEQYF,TGTGCCAGCAGCCACCAGGCAGAATCCTACGAGCAGTACTTC
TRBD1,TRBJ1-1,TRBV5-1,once,CASIPNGTGEGTEAFF,TGCGCCAGCATCCCTAATGGGACAGGGGAGGGTACTGAAGCTTTCTTT
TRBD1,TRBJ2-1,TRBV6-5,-,CASSYSQGKEQFF,TGTGCCAGCAGTTACTCACAGGGGAAGGAGCAGTTCTTC
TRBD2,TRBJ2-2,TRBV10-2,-,CASSGAPPGGGANTGELFF,TGCGCCAGCAGTGGAGCCCCCCCCGGCGGGGGGGCGAACACCGGGGAGCTGTTTTTT
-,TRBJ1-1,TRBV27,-,CASSLSGFLGTEAFF,TGTGCCAGCAGTTTATCTGGGTTCCTGGGCACTGAAGCTTTCTTT
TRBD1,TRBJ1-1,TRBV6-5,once,CASNRGQLTEAFF,TGTGCCAGCAACAGGGGGCAACTCACTGAAGCTTTCTTT
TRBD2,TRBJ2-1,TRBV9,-,CASSTPTSANSPSYNEQFF,TGTGCCAGCAGCACCCCGACTAGCGCGAATTCACCCTCCTACAATGAGCAGTTCTTC
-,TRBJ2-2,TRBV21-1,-,CASSLKQEPTGELFF,TGTGCCAGCAGCCTAAAACAGGAACCCACCGGGGAGCTGTTTTTT
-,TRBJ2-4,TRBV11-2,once,CASSITSGALNVIQYF,TGTGCCAGCAGCATCACCTCAGGCGCCCTAAACGTCATTCAGTACTTC
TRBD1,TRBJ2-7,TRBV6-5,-,CASSYREDRAEQYF,TGTGCCAGCAGTTATCGCGAAGACAGGGCCGAGCAGTACTTC
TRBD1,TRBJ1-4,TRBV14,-,CASSRTGGNEKLFF,TGTGCCAGCAGCCGTACAGGGGGGAATGAAAAACTGTTTTTT
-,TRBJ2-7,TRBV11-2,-,CASSLAVLAFTTYEQYF,TGTGCCAGCAGCTTAGCGGTCCTAGCATTCACAACCTACGAGCAGTACTTC
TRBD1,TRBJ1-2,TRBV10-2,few,CASSESDRVYGYTF,TGCGCCAGCAGTGAGTCCGACAGGGTCTATGGCTACACCTTC
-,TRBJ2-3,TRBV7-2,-,CASSLTASSTDTQYF,TGTGCCAGCAGCTTAACAGCCTCGAGCACAGATACGCAGTATTTT
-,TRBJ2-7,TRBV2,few,CASSAGKGAYEQYF,TGTGCCAGCAGCGCCGGGAAAGGCGCGTACGAGCAGTACTTC
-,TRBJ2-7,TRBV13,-,CASSYRTGSYEQYF,TGTGCCAGCAGCTATAGGACTGGCTCCTACGAGCAGTACTTC
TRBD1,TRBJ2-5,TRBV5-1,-,CASSSDRGQGETQYF,TGCGCCAGCAGCTCGGACAGGGGGCAGGGGGAGACCCAGTACTTC
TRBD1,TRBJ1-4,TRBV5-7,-,CASSPGQGEGKTNEKLFF,TGTGCCAGCAGCCCCGGACAGGGGGAGGGGAAAACTAATGAAAAACTGTTTTTT
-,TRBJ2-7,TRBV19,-,CASSIEDGYEQYF,TGTGCCAGTAGTATAGAGGACGGCTACGAGCAGTACTTC
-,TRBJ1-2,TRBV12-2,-,CASRLGQDCYGYTF,TGTGCAAGTCGCTTGGGACAGGACTGCTATGGCTACACCTTC
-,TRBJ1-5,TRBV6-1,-,CASRATNSNQPQHF,TGTGCCAGCAGAGCTACAAATAGCAATCAGCCCCAGCATTTT
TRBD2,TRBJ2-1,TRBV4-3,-,CASSQDRASGSSYNEQFF,TGCGCCAGCAGCCAAGATCGGGCTAGCGGGAGCTCCTACAATGAGCAGTTCTTC
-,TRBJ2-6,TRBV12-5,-,CASGLVGETGANVLTF,TGTGCTAGTGGTTTGGTAGGGGAAACCGGGGCCAACGTCCTGACTTTC
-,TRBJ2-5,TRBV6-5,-,CASSYMETQYF,TGTGCCAGCAGTTATATGGAGACCCAGTACTTC
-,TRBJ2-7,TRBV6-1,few,CASSEVAGYYEQYF,TGTGCCAGCAGTGAAGTCGCAGGGTACTACGAGCAGTACTTC
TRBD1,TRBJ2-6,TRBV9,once,CASSVVAGGTSGANVLTF,TGTGCCAGCAGCGTAGTGGCAGGGGGCACATCTGGGGCCAACGTCCTGACTTTC
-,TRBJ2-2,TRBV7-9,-,CASSPATGGELFF,TGTGCCAGCAGCCCTGCCACAGGCGGGGAGCTGTTTTTT
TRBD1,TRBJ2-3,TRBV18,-,CASSPTGTGGDTQYF,TGTGCCAGCTCACCGACCGGGACAGGGGGAGATACGCAGTATTTT
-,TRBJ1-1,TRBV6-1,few,CASSQGNTEAFF,TGTGCCAGCAGCCAGGGGAACACTGAAGCTTTCTTT
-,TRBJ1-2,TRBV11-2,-,CASSLDPAPYGYTF,TGTGCCAGCAGCTTAGACCCGGCCCCCTATGGCTACACCTTC